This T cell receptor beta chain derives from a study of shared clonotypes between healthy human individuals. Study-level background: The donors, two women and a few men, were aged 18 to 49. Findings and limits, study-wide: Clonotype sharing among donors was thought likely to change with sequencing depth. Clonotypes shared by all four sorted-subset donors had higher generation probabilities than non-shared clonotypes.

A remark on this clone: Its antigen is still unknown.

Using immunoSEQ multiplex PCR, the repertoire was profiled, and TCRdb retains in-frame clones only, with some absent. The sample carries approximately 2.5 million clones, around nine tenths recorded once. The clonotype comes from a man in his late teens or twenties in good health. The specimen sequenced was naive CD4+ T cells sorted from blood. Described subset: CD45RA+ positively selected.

The CDR3 sequence: CASSMGQGLNQPQHF. The CDR3 coding sequence is TGTGCCAGCAGTATGGGACAGGGTCTTAACCAGCCCCAGCATTTT. This sequence joins TRBV27 and TRBJ1-5; 9 bases are a match to TRBD1. Germline assignment: CDR1 MNHEY and CDR2 SMNVEV (reference sequence). The CDR3 has 15 residues. V gave up 5 bases and J gave up 7 bases; unmatched junction bases: 9.